This T cell receptor beta chain was recorded in a study of identical twins (dated by TCRdb to 2015 to 2016). For context, the study as a whole: To test whether fetal clonotypes persist, this study deep-sequenced TCR alpha and beta repertoires from monozygotic twins, from unrelated adults of various ages, and from cord blood. To rule out contamination, the twin experiments were replicated at different times with different library preparation protocols.

Every donor was a healthy Caucasian. The library came from 5' RACE. Reads for this sample came from an Illumina HiSeq 2000. Template switching added a universal primer binding site, and the final cDNA carried a unique molecular identifier that allowed TCR cDNA molecules to be counted accurately. Specific primers in the conserved constant-segment region were used to synthesize first-strand cDNA for the TCR alpha and beta chains. Each cDNA library was double barcoded, with a SMART-Mk sample barcode plus Illumina barcodes, to control for contamination. TruSeq adapter sequences and Illumina sample barcodes were added in two successive PCR steps. The Illumina HiSeq platform was used with custom primers to sequence TCR alpha and beta cDNA libraries. In the authors' own workflow: Raw reads were processed with MiGEC to extract unique molecular identifiers, and MiXCR was used to determine CDR3 positions. Recombination models were inferred per individual with the repgenHMM and IGoR tools using an EM algorithm. The analysis of shared clonotypes was done with the tcR package in R, with sharing normalized by the product of cloneset sizes. To study raw recombination free of thymic and clonal selection effects, out-of-frame nonproductive sequences were analyzed. TCRdb trimmed public reads at Q25 via fastp, called clones via MiXCR and kept in-frame beta chains. Rows are combined by CDR3 protein, so each entry shows the most common genes and DNA. The V and J calls shown here were made by TCRdb, not taken from the authors' results. This sample holds 1.5 million to 2 million distinct CDR3 sequences; under 35% were observed only once. Of the sample, more than 0.25% is held by the ten largest clones.

In the case of this clonotype: The antigen this receptor binds is unknown. Within one base of it there is no much larger clone, and no base qualities were kept.

What the research found in general, with its limitations: In monozygotic twins, recombination models systematically underestimated out-of-frame TCR alpha sharing, but the models matched the sharing seen between unrelated individuals. Invariant T cells such as MAIT and iNKT could partly confound zero-insertion analyses, although diverse VJ usage argued against such confounding for most clonotypes. Out-of-frame TCR alpha sequences shared between twins showed an excess of low generation-probability sequences compared with coincidental sharing between unrelated individuals. Because the same donors could not be followed over many years, the conclusions relied on cross-sectional statistical analysis. Abundant cord blood beta clonotypes carried fewer insertions; young adult naive repertoires showed a weaker similar trend, while memory repertoires showed none. A weaker excess of twin sharing was found in beta out-of-frame sequences because the signal-to-noise ratio was lowered by fewer shared sequences.

CDR1 and CDR2 are drawn from the germline V gene (reference sequence): DFQATT, SNEGSKA. The CDR3 numbers 14 residues from cysteine through phenylalanine. Only the CDR3 DNA is retained, 42 bases long and in frame from the first base. The junction shows trimming of 3 bases on V and 10 bases on J, and the gene matches do not reach 8 bases of it. The rearranged chain carries TRBV20-1 and TRBJ1-6; 8 of the junction bases match TRBD1. The sample was cord blood. This clonotype was obtained from a newborn girl in good health. The CDR3 region has the sequence CSARDRAPSSPLHF. The nucleotides read TGCAGTGCTAGGGACAGGGCCCCTTCGTCACCCCTCCACTTT.